The 21 T cell receptor beta chains listed next were all sequenced from one sample in a study of cytomegalovirus exposure and HLA in healthy donors. Use of 60 Vbeta and 13 Jbeta primers characterized the PCR. Only in-frame clones appear in the TCRdb table, and some are missing; sequencing was by immunoSEQ multiplex PCR. The sample has about 150,000 clones, more than 70% seen once. Sequenced sample: PBMCs. These receptors were taken from a woman aged 40 to 50 in good health and CMV-seropositive.

This clone was detected a few times. The chain has TRBV28 and TRBJ2-7; 8 bases line up with TRBD1. The germline gives CDR1 MDHEN, CDR2 SYDVKM. The CDR3 is 16 residues long. V lost 3 bases and J lost 2; bases outside the gene matches: 9. The CDR3 reads CASSFQRAGGAYEQYF. CDR3 DNA sequence: TGTGCCAGCAGTTTTCAGAGGGCAGGGGGCGCCTACGAGCAGTACTTC.

Notes on this clone: Different DNA sequences within this sample yield the same CDR3. V gene TRBV30 combines with J gene TRBJ1-1; a weak D match, TRBD1 (6 bases). Germline loops: CDR1 GTSNPN, CDR2 SVGIG (reference sequence). There are 14 residues in the CDR3. V shed 3 bases and J shed 1 base, with 12 bases lying between them. As DNA, the CDR3 is TGTGCCTGGAGGGGGGGGACACCGAACACTGAAGCTTTCTTT. Translation gives CAWRGGTPNTEAFF.

As concerns this clone: At the DNA level, this CDR3 is encoded by other sequences in the same sample as well. The rearrangement joins TRBV4-1 to TRBJ1-4; TRBD1 is a possible D gene (6 bases). Trimming cost V 1 base and J 0 bases, with 15 bases left between them. The CDR3 is 18 residues long. Germline V lookup: CDR1 MGHRA, CDR2 YSYEKL. CDR3 residues: CASSQGQQGYATNEKLFF. The CDR3 bases are TGCGCCAGCAGCCAAGGGCAACAGGGCTATGCAACTAATGAAAAACTGTTTTTT.

This clone was seen only once. The J gene is TRBJ2-5, the V gene TRBV19; 7 bases align to TRBD1. Germline CDR1 and CDR2: LNHDA and SQIVND (reference sequence). The CDR3 covers 13 residues. V dropped 10 bases and J dropped 6; count of bases not matched to a gene: 11. The CDR3 DNA is TGTGCCACCATCGGGACAGCAACGAAGACCCAGTACTTC. Its protein is CATIGTATKTQYF. The full variable domain, completed using reference TRBV19 and TRBJ2-5, is DGGITQSPKYLFRKEGQNVTLSCEQNLNHDAMYWYRQDPGQGLRLIYYSQIVNDFQKGDIAEGYSVSREKKESFPLTVTSAQKNPTAFYLCATIGTATKTQYFGPGTRLLVL.

The chain carries TRBV18 and TRBJ2-7; 8 bases align to TRBD2. The junction had 8 bases not matched to a gene; V was cut back by 4 bases and J by 3 bases. Per germline, CDR1 KGHSH and CDR2 LQKENI. There are 15 residues in the CDR3. The CDR3 sequence is CASSHTSGDHYEQYF. The CDR3 DNA reads as TGTGCCAGCTCACACACTAGCGGAGATCACTACGAGCAGTACTTC.

The chain recombines TRBV9 with TRBJ2-5; 7 nucleotides agree with TRBD1. J was trimmed by 5 bases and V by 2 bases; bases with no gene match: 3. Germline loops: CDR1 SGDLS, CDR2 YYNGEE. CDR3 length equals 13 residues. Written as DNA, the CDR3 is TGTGCCAGCAGCGTCGGACAGGCGGAGACCCAGTACTTC. Protein sequence: CASSVGQAETQYF.

The chain recombines TRBV28 with TRBJ2-3, with 7 bases matching TRBD2. V was clipped by 10 bases and J by 5 bases; unmatched bases: 6. The CDR3 is 12 residues long. Germline CDR1 and CDR2: MDHEN and SYDVKM. The CDR3 bases are TGTGCCATCGGCGGGAGAATAGATACGCAGTATTTT. It codes for CAIGGRIDTQYF.

This clone was observed a handful of times. This specimen includes other DNA sequences encoding the same CDR3. The chain couples TRBV27 to TRBJ2-7, with D unclear. Germline V gives CDR1 MNHEY, CDR2 SMNVEV (reference sequence). This CDR3 has 13 residues. V gave up 0 bases and J gave up 0 bases, with 3 bases separating them. The CDR3 spells CASSLSYSYEQYF. DNA of the CDR3: TGTGCCAGCAGTTTATCCTACTCCTACGAGCAGTACTTC.

The table lists this clone with a count of one. The chain is built from TRBV28 and TRBJ1-1, with 7 positions matching TRBD1. Unmatched junction bases numbered 10, after V lost 6 bases and J lost 6 bases. Germline V gene lookup returns CDR1 MDHEN and CDR2 SYDVKM. The CDR3 is made up of 14 amino acids. DNA for the CDR3: TGTGCCAGCAGCAAATACAGGGGCAGGGCTGAAGCTTTCTTT. This translates into CASSKYRGRAEAFF.

The chain couples TRBV10-3 to TRBJ2-7, with TRBD1 as a possible D gene (5 bases). Germline loops: CDR1 ENHRY, CDR2 SYGVKD. V lost 3 bases to trimming and J lost 6 bases, with 15 bases between them. This CDR3 comprises 14 residues. The DNA for the CDR3 is TGTGCCATCAGTGACCTCGACAGTGTGGCCGAGCAGTACTTC. Its protein is CAISDLDSVAEQYF.

V usage is TRBV19 and J usage is TRBJ2-3; possible D gene TRBD2, 5 bases. Trimming shortened V by 6 bases and J by 2 bases, and 6 bases separated the two germline ends. The CDR3 is 12 amino acids. The germline V gene encodes CDR1 LNHDA and CDR2 SQIVND (reference sequence). The CDR3 loop is CASRGATDTQYF. The CDR3 region has the DNA TGTGCCAGTAGGGGAGCCACAGATACGCAGTATTTT. The whole variable domain, filled in from reference TRBV19 and TRBJ2-3, reads DGGITQSPKYLFRKEGQNVTLSCEQNLNHDAMYWYRQDPGQGLRLIYYSQIVNDFQKGDIAEGYSVSREKKESFPLTVTSAQKNPTAFYLCASRGATDTQYFGPGTRLTVL.

V usage is TRBV19 and J usage is TRBJ1-5; 9 nucleotides align to TRBD1. The CDR3 extends over 16 amino acids. In germline, CDR1 is LNHDA, CDR2 SQIVND (reference sequence). With 6 bases clipped from V and 5 bases from J, the junction kept 11 bases outside the gene matches. The CDR3 DNA reads TGTGCCAGTAGCCTGAGGGGACAGGGTCGGGATCAGCCCCAGCATTTT. Amino acids: CASSLRGQGRDQPQHF.

V and J are TRBV6-1 and TRBJ2-7, with 9 bases identical to TRBD1. This CDR3 has 15 amino acids. V shed 6 bases and J 0 bases; nucleotides not matched to a gene: 6. The V gene's germline CDR1 is MNHNS and CDR2 SASEGT. The CDR3 region is CASRRDRDISYEQYF. In DNA form, the CDR3 reads TGTGCCAGCAGGAGGGACAGGGACATCTCCTACGAGCAGTACTTC.

The rearrangement joins TRBV19 to TRBJ2-7, with 8 bases identical to TRBD2. The V and J ends lost 3 bases and 7 bases, in that order; junction bases with no gene match: 8. CDR1 is LNHDA and CDR2 is SQIVND in the germline V gene (reference sequence). The CDR3 loop spans 14 amino acids. The CDR3 sequence is CASSMDGRAGEQYF. The CDR3 DNA reads TGTGCCAGTAGTATGGACGGGAGGGCCGGAGAGCAGTACTTC.

This chain connects TRBV5-1 to TRBJ2-5; TRBD2 is a possible D gene (6 bases). Trimming took off 3 bases at V and 5 bases at J, with 26 bases between the two ends. Germline V gives CDR1 SGHRS, CDR2 YFSETQ. CDR3 size: 18 residues. The CDR3 DNA reads TGCGCCAGCAGCTGGTCCCCGAGTCTTGAGCGGGCAGGGGAGACCCAGTACTTC. Protein sequence: CASSWSPSLERAGETQYF.

This chain connects TRBV5-1 to TRBJ2-3, with 7 bases that match TRBD1. The V gene's germline CDR1 is SGHRS and CDR2 YFSETQ. The CDR3 loop spans 16 amino acids. The V segment lost 3 bases and the J segment 0 bases; nucleotides outside the gene matches: 7. The CDR3 is CASSSLGTASTDTQYF. The DNA of the CDR3 is TGCGCCAGCAGCTCCTTAGGGACAGCTAGCACAGATACGCAGTATTTT.

The CDR3 DNA is TGTGCCAGCAGCTCTAGGCAGGGTAAGGACAATGAGCAGTTCTTC. Amino acids: CASSSRQGKDNEQFF. The chain uses TRBV11-3 and TRBJ2-1; a weak D match, TRBD1 (5 bases). Deletions cut 4 bases from V and 5 bases from J, with 15 bases between. The CDR3 covers 15 residues. CDR1 and CDR2 from the germline V gene are SGHNT and YENEEA.

This clone showed up just a few times. V is TRBV6-5 and J is TRBJ2-1, with a possible D match to TRBD2 (6 bases). The CDR3 is 13 residues long. V lost 6 bases and J lost 6, with 12 bases in between. Germline V gene lookup returns CDR1 MNHEY and CDR2 SVGAGI. The CDR3 spells CASRQGTFNEQFF. CDR3 bases: TGTGCCAGCAGACAAGGGACTTTCAATGAGCAGTTCTTC.

The chain couples TRBV7-8 to TRBJ1-1; TRBD1 might be the D (6 bases). The CDR3 sequence is 14 residues long. The germline CDR1 and CDR2 sequences are SGHVS and FQNEAQ. V lost 3 bases and J 5 bases, leaving 13 bases between the germline ends. The CDR3 nucleotides are TGTGCCAGCAGCTTCCGCAGGGGCGGGACTGAAGCTTTCTTT. It specifies CASSFRRGGTEAFF.

This chain links TRBV2 with TRBJ2-7; 11 bases are shared with TRBD2. The CDR3 contains 14 residues. Germline V CDR1 and CDR2: SNHLY, FYNNEI. The trim removed 5 bases at V and 3 bases at J, leaving 3 bases unmatched. CDR3 residues: CASSKLAGVYEQYF. For the CDR3, the DNA is TGTGCCAGCAGTAAACTAGCGGGAGTCTACGAGCAGTACTTC.

About this clone itself: Other DNA variants within this sample encode the same CDR3. The V call is TRBV5-1, the J call TRBJ2-1; 12 bases agree with TRBD2. Germline V lookup: CDR1 SGHRS, CDR2 YFSETQ. The CDR3 covers 15 residues. V lost 1 base and J lost 5; bases outside the gene matches: 1. The CDR3 is CASSLRTSGNNEQFF. CDR3 bases: TGCGCCAGCAGCTTGAGGACTAGCGGGAACAATGAGCAGTTCTTC.